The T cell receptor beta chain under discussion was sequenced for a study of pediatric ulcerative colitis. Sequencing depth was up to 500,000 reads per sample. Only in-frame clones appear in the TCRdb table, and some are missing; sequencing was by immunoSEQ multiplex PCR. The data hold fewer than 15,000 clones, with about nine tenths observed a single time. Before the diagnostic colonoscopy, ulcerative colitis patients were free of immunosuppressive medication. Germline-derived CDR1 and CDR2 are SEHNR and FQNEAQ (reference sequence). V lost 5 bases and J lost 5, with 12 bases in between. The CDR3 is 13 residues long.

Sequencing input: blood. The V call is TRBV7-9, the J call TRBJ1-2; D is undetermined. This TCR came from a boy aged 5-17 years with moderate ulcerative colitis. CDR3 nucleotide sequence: TGTGCCAGCAGCCCGAAGGGTGGATATGGCTACACCTTC. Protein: CASSPKGGYGYTF.